This T cell receptor beta chain stems from a study of blood T cell repertoires in COVID-19. Study information: Specimens from acute and convalescent COVID-19 originated in the United States, Italy and Spain.

As processed by the authors: For nucleated cells, counts were estimated from reference gene primer amplification. Profiled with immunoSEQ multiplex PCR; TCRdb holds only in-frame clones, not every one. V and J calls and clone size are copied from that table; D and trimming were computed from the DNA. The sample lists hundreds of thousands of clones; 86% were seen once. This CDR3 comprises 15 residues. Trimming took off 1 base at V and 2 bases at J, with 12 bases between the two ends. The germline V gene has CDR1 LGHDT and CDR2 YNNKEL (reference sequence). This clone appeared a single time. The sequenced sample consisted of peripheral blood. The clonotype was recovered from a woman in her twenties or thirties with active or convalescent COVID-19. This rearrangement joins TRBV3-1 (or the pseudogene TRBV3-2) to TRBJ2-7; the D gene is possibly TRBD2 (5 bases). The CDR3 region is CASSQAWRAPYEQYF. The CDR3 region has the DNA TGTGCCAGCAGCCAAGCATGGCGGGCCCCCTACGAGCAGTACTTC.